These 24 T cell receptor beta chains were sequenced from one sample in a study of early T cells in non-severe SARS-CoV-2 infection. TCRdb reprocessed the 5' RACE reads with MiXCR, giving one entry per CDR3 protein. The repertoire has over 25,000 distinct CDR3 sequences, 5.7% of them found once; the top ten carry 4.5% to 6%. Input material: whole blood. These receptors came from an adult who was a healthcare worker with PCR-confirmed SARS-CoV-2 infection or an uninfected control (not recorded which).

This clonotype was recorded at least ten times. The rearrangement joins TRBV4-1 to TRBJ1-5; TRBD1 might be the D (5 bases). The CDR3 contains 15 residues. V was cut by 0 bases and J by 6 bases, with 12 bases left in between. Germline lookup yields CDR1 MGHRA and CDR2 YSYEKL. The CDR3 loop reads CASSQDGTLGQPQHF. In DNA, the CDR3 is TGCGCCAGCAGCCAAGATGGGACCTTAGGTCAGCCCCAGCATTTT.

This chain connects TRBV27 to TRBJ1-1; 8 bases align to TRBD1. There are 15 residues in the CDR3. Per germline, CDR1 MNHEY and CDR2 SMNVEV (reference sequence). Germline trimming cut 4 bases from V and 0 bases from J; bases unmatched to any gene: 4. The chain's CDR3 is CASSYGTGMNTEAFF. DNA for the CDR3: TGTGCCAGCAGTTACGGGACAGGAATGAACACTGAAGCTTTCTTT.

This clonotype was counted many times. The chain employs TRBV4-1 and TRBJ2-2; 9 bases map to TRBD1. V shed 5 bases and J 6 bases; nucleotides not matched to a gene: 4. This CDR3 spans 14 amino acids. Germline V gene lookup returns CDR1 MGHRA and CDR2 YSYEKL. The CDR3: CASSYDRGSGELFF. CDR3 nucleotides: TGCGCCAGCAGCTATGACAGGGGGTCCGGGGAGCTGTTTTTT.

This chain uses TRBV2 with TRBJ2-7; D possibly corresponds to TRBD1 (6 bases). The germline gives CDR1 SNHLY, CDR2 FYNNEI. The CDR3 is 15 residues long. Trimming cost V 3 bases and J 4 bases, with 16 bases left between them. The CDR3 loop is CASSDGRQVSYEQYF. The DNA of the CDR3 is TGTGCCAGCAGTGATGGTCGACAGGTTAGTTACGAGCAGTACTTC.

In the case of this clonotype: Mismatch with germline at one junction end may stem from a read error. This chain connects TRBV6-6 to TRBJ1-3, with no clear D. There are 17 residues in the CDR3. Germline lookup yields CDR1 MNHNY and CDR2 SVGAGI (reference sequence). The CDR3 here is CASSYSFFESSENTIYF. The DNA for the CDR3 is TGTGCCAGCAGTTACTCTTTTTTCGAGAGCTCTGAAAACACCATATATTTT.

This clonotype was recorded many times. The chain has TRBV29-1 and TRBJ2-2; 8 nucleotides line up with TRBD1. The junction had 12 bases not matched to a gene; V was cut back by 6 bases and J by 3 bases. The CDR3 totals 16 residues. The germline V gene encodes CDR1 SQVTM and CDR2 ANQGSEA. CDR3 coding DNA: TGCAGCGTCCGCAAAGGTTCAGGGGGCTACACCGGGGAGCTGTTTTTT. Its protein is CSVRKGSGGYTGELFF.

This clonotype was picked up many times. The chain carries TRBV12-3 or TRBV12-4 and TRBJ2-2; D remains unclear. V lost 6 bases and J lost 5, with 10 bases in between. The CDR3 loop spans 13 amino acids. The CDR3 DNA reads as TGTGCCAGCAGGTCATGGGCGACCGGGGAGCTGTTTTTT. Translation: CASRSWATGELFF.

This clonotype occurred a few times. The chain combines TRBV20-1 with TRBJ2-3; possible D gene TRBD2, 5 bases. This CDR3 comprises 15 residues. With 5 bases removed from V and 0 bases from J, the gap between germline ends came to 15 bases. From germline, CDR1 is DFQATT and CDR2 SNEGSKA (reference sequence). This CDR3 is CSALPRGVSTDTQYF. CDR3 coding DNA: TGCAGTGCTCTACCCCGGGGTGTTAGCACAGATACGCAGTATTTT.

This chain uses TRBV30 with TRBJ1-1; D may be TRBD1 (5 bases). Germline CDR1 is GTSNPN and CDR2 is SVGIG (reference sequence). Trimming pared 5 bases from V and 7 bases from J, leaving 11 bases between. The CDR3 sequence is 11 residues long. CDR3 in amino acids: CAWSNRNEAFF. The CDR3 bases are TGTGCCTGGTCGAACAGGAATGAAGCTTTCTTT.

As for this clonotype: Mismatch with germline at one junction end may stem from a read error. The CDR3, as DNA: TGTGTCAGCTCACCATACGGGGGCGAAAACATTCAGTACTTC. Residues: CVSSPYGGENIQYF. V is TRBV18 and J is TRBJ2-4; TRBD1 or TRBD2 may be the D gene (6 bases each). CDR3 length: 14 residues. The germline V gene encodes CDR1 KGHSH and CDR2 LQKENI.

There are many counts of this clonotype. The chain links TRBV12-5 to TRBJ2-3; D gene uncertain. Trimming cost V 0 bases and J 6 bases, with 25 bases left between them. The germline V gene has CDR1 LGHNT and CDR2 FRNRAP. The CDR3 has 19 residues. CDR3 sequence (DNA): TGTGCTAGTGGTTTGGTACATGGGGTACAGCCAAACCCCCCGGATACGCAGTATTTT. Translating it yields CASGLVHGVQPNPPDTQYF.

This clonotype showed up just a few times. The CDR3 region is CASTVFLGDTQYF. The CDR3 DNA is TGTGCCAGCACCGTTTTCCTGGGGGATACGCAGTATTTT. The V and J genes are TRBV7-9 and TRBJ2-3; no clear D. The germline V and J ends were trimmed by 7 bases and 6 bases, with 14 bases remaining between them. CDR1 and CDR2 from the germline V gene are SEHNR and FQNEAQ (reference sequence). This CDR3 is 13 amino acids long.

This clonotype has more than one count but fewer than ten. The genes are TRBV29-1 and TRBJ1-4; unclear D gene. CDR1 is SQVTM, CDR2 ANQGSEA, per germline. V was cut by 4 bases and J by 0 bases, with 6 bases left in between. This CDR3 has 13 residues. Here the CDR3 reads CSVAVTTNEKLFF. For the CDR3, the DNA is TGCAGCGTTGCCGTTACAACTAATGAAAAACTGTTTTTT. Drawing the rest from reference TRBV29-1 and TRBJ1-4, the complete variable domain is SAVISQKPSRDICQRGTSLTIQCQVDSQVTMMFWYRQQPGQSLTLIATANQGSEATYESGFVIDKFPISRPNLTFSTLTVSNMSPEDSSIYLCSVAVTTNEKLFFGSGTQLSVL.

The CDR3 spells CASSQDMGGWFHF. In DNA form, the CDR3 reads TGCGCCAGCAGCCAAGATATGGGGGGCTGGTTCCACTTT. The chain recombines TRBV4-1 with TRBJ1-6; D may be TRBD1 (6 bases). CDR1 is MGHRA, CDR2 YSYEKL, per germline. Trimming stripped 0 bases from V and 17 bases from J, with 14 bases between. This CDR3 has 13 amino acids.

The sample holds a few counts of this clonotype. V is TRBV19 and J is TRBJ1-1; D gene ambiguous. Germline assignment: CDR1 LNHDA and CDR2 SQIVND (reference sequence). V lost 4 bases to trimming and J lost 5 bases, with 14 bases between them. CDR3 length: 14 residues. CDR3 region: CASSTSSSDTEAFF. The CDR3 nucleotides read TGTGCCAGTAGTACTTCTTCCAGTGATACTGAAGCTTTCTTT.

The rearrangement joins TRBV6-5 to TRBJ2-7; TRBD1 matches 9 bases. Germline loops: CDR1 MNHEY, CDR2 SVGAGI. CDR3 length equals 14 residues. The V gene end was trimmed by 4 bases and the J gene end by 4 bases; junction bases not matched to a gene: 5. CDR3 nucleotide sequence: TGTGCCAGCAGTTCAAACAGGGGGCCTTACGAGCAGTACTTC. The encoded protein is CASSSNRGPYEQYF.

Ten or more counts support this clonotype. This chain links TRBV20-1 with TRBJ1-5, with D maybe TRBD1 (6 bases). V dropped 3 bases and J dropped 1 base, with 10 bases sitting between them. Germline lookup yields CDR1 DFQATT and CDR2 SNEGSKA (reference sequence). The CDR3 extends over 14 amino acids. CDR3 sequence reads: CSARRTASNQPQHF. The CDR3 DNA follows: TGCAGTGCTAGGAGGACAGCGAGCAATCAGCCCCAGCATTTT.

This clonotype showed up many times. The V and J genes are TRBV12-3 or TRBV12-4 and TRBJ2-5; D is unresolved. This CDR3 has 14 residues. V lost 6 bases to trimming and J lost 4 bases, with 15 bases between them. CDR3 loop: CASSPDTAGETQYF. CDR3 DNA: TGTGCCAGCAGCCCAGACACGGCAGGAGAGACCCAGTACTTC.

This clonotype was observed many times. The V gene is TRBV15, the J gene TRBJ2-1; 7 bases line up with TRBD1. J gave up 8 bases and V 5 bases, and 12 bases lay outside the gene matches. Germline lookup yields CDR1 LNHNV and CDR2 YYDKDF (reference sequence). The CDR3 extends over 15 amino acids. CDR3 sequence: CATSEPSTGVHEQFF. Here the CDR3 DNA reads TGTGCCACCAGCGAGCCAAGTACAGGGGTGCATGAGCAGTTCTTC. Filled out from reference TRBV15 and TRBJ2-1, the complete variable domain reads DAMVIQNPRYQVTQFGKPVTLSCSQTLNHNVMYWYQQKSSQAPKLLFHYYDKDFNNEADTPDNFQSRRPNTSFCFLDIRSPGLGDTAMYLCATSEPSTGVHEQFFGPGTRLTVL.

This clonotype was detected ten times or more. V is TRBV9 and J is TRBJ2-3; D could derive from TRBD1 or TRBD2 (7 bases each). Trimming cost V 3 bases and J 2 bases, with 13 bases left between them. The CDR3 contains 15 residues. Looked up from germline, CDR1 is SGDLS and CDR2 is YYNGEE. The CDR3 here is CASSGAGQTTDTQYF. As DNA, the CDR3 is TGTGCCAGCAGCGGAGCGGGACAGACCACAGATACGCAGTATTTT. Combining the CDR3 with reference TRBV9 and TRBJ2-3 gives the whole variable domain DSGVTQTPKHLITATGQRVTLRCSPRSGDLSVYWYQQSLDQGLQFLIQYYNGEERAKGNILERFSAQQFPDLHSELNLSSLELGDSALYFCASSGAGQTTDTQYFGPGTRLTVL.

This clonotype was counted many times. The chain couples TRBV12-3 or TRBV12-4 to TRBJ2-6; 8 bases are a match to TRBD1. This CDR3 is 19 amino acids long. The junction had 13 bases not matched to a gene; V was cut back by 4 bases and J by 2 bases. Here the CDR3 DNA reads TGTGCCAGCAGTTCTCTGTACCTGACAGGGGTGACTGGGGCCAACGTCCTGACTTTC. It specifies CASSSLYLTGVTGANVLTF.

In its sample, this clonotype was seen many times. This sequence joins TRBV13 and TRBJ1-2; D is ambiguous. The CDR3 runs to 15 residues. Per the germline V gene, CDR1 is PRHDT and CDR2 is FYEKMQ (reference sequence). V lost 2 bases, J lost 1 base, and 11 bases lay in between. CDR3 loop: CASSLSSSNNYGYTF. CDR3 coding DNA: TGTGCCAGCAGCTTATCGTCTAGCAATAACTATGGCTACACCTTC.

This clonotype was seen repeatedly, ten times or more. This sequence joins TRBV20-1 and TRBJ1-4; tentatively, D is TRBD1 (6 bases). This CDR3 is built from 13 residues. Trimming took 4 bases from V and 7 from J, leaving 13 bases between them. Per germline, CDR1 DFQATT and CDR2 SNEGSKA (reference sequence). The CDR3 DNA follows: TGCAGTGCTATCAAACAGGGTGGTGAAAAACTGTTTTTT. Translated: CSAIKQGGEKLFF.

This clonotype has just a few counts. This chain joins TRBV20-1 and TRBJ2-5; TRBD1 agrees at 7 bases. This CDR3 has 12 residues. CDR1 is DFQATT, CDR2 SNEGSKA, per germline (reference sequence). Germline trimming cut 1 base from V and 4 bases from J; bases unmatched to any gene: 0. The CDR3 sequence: CSARGTGETQYF. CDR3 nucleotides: TGCAGTGCTAGAGGGACAGGAGAGACCCAGTACTTC.